Each of the 11 T cell receptor beta chains below was sequenced from the same sample in a study of regulatory T cells in long-lasting Graves disease. Assembly of TCR beta libraries relied on iRepertoire HTBI primers together with Arm-PCR of CDR3 regions. TCRdb ran MiXCR on the multiplex PCR reads and lists one entry per CDR3 protein. In the table there are fewer than 400,000 distinct CDR3 sequences, less than 25% of which are singletons. The sample's time point: persistent/refractory GD, antithyroid drugs over 5 years with positive TRAb. Generation of the TCR library employed RNA extracted from PBMCs. This material consisted of peripheral blood mononuclear cells (PBMCs), taken when the disease was refractory, from a patient treated with antithyroid drugs. Receptor source: a female donor with Graves disease.

This clonotype came up many times. The chain employs TRBV12-3 or TRBV12-4 and TRBJ2-7; 7 bases line up with TRBD2. With 6 bases clipped from V and 2 bases from J, the junction kept 7 bases outside the gene matches. The CDR3 consists of 14 residues. The CDR3 here is CASRPRGDPYEQYF. The CDR3 DNA follows: TGTGCCAGCAGACCCCGGGGGGATCCCTACGAGCAGTACTTC.

This clonotype was counted a few times. This chain connects TRBV6-5 to TRBJ2-5; 7 nucleotides line up with TRBD1. Germline V gene data show CDR1 as MNHEY and CDR2 as SVGAGI. CDR3 size: 16 residues. Losses at the gene ends were 0 bases for V and 2 bases for J; bases not matched to a gene: 6. The CDR3 DNA reads as TGTGCCAGCAGTTACTCGAAGACAGGGAGACAAGAGACCCAGTACTTC. This sequence encodes CASSYSKTGRQETQYF.

In its sample, this clonotype was seen many times. V and J are TRBV2 and TRBJ2-5; weak D call: TRBD2 (6 bases). CDR1 is SNHLY, CDR2 FYNNEI, per germline. Trimming cost V 2 bases and J 5 bases, with 15 bases left between them. The CDR3 loop spans 15 amino acids. CDR3 protein: CASSELGGVGETQYF. The CDR3 DNA is TGTGCCAGCAGTGAATTGGGGGGAGTGGGGGAGACCCAGTACTTC.

Only one count was recorded for this clonotype. This may stem from a read error, because a much larger clone lies one nucleotide away. This rearrangement joins TRBV2 to TRBJ2-7, with D perhaps TRBD1 or TRBD2 (6 bases each). The CDR3 totals 19 residues. CDR1 and CDR2 from the germline V gene are SNHLY and FYNNEI. The CDR3 sequence is CASRMAPTGLGGYSCEQYF. Written as DNA, the CDR3 is TGTGCCAGCAGGATGGCCCCGACAGGTTTGGGAGGTTATTCCTGCGAGCAGTACTTC. The whole variable domain, remainder taken from reference TRBV2 and TRBJ2-7, is EPEVTQTPSHQVTQMGQEVILRCVPISNHLYFYWYRQILGQKVEFLVSFYNNEISEKSEIFDDQFSVERPDGSNFTLKIRSTKLEDSAMYFCASRMAPTGLGGYSCEQYFGPGTRLTVT.

The sample holds many counts of this clonotype. The chain recombines TRBV7-2 with TRBJ1-2; no clear D. CDR1 and CDR2 (germline): SGHTA, FQGNSA. The length of the CDR3 is 13 residues. Trimming took off 2 bases at V and 4 bases at J, with 8 bases between the two ends. The CDR3 spells CASSLTESYGYTF. CDR3 DNA: TGTGCCAGCAGCTTAACAGAGTCCTATGGCTACACCTTC.

The CDR3 DNA sequence: TGTGCCAGTAGTCTCGCTCTCTACAATGAGCAGTTCTTC. Its translation is CASSLALYNEQFF. V gene TRBV19 combines with J gene TRBJ2-1; D call uncertain. The length of the CDR3 is 13 residues. The germline V and J ends were trimmed by 5 bases and 3 bases, with 8 bases remaining between them. Germline assignment: CDR1 LNHDA and CDR2 SQIVND (reference sequence). Complete variable domain (other parts from reference TRBV19 and TRBJ2-1): DGGITQSPKYLFRKEGQNVTLSCEQNLNHDAMYWYRQDPGQGLRLIYYSQIVNDFQKGDIAEGYSVSREKKESFPLTVTSAQKNPTAFYLCASSLALYNEQFFGPGTRLTVL.

This clonotype showed up just once. The chain uses TRBV29-1 and TRBJ2-4; TRBD2 matches 7 bases. Looked up from germline, CDR1 is SQVTM and CDR2 is ANQGSEA. This CDR3 has 12 residues. Trimming removed 1 base from V and 8 bases from J; junction bases left unmatched: 2. The CDR3 sequence: CSVEGREDIQYF. CDR3 DNA: TGCAGCGTTGAAGGCCGGGAGGACATTCAGTACTTC.

There are many counts of this clonotype. The V call is TRBV12-3 or TRBV12-4, the J call TRBJ2-5; D may be TRBD2 (7 bases). Trimming removed 6 bases at V and 2 bases at J, with 16 bases between. CDR3 length: 15 residues. The CDR3 spells CASSKGEGGQETQYF. The CDR3 coding sequence is TGTGCCAGCAGCAAAGGGGAGGGGGGTCAAGAGACCCAGTACTTC.

This chain joins TRBV29-1 and TRBJ2-7, with D possibly called TRBD1 or TRBD2 (5 bases each). This CDR3 comprises 12 residues. Trimming cost V 3 bases and J 5 bases, with 11 bases left between them. Germline CDR1 and CDR2: SQVTM and ANQGSEA. The DNA of the CDR3 is TGCAGCGTTGAGAGGGGACCTAACGAGCAGTACTTC. Encoded protein: CSVERGPNEQYF.

The CDR3 spells CASSLTYGTYEQFF. The CDR3 nucleotides are TGTGCCAGCAGTTTAACCTATGGTACCTACGAGCAGTTCTTC. The chain carries TRBV28 and TRBJ2-1; D uncertain. V was clipped by 2 bases and J by 10 bases, with 15 bases between them. The CDR3 length is 14 residues. Germline V gene lookup returns CDR1 MDHEN and CDR2 SYDVKM.

The chain recombines TRBV11-2 with TRBJ2-1; 8 bases line up with TRBD2. Germline CDR1 reads SGHAT; CDR2 reads FQNNGV. The CDR3 is 14 residues long. V lost 5 bases to trimming and J lost 10 bases; unmatched junction nucleotides: 10. DNA for the CDR3: TGTGCCAGCAGCATTGGCGGGGGGCGGGAAGAGCAGTTCTTC. It encodes CASSIGGGREEQFF. Based on the CDR3 plus reference TRBV11-2 and TRBJ2-1, the full variable domain is EAGVAQSPRYKIIEKRQSVAFWCNPISGHATLYWYQQILGQGPKLLIQFQNNGVVDDSQLPKDRFSAERLKGVDSTLKIQPAKLEDSAVYLCASSIGGGREEQFFGPGTRLTVL.